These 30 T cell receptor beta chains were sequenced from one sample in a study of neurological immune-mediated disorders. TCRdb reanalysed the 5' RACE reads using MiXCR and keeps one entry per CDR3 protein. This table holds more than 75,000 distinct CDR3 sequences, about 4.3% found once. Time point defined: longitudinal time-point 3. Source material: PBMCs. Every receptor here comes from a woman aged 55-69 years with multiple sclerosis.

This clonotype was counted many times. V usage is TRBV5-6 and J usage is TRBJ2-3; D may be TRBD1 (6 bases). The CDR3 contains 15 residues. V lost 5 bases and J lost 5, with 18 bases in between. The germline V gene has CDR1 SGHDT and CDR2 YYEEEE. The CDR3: CASRGSNRVGDTQYF. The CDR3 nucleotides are TGTGCCAGCAGGGGGTCAAACAGGGTTGGAGATACGCAGTATTTT. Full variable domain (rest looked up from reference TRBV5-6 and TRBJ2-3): DAGVTQSPTHLIKTRGQQVTLRCSPKSGHDTVSWYQQALGQGPQFIFQYYEEEERQRGNFPDRFSGHQFPNYSSELNVNALLLGDSALYLCASRGSNRVGDTQYFGPGTRLTVL.

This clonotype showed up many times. CDR3 nucleotides: TGTGCCAGCAGTCCGACAGCTAACTATGGCTACACCTTC. It translates to CASSPTANYGYTF. V and J are TRBV6-1 and TRBJ1-2; possibly TRBD1 for D (5 bases). The germline V gene has CDR1 MNHNS and CDR2 SASEGT. This CDR3 is 13 amino acids long. Trimming removed 5 bases at V and 0 bases at J, with 7 bases between.

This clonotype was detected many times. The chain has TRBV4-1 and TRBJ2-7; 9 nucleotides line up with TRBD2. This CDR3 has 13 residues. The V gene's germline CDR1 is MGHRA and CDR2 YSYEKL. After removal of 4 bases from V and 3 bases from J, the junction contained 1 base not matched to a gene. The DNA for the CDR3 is TGCGCCAGCAGCCCGCGGGGGGGCTACGAGCAGTACTTC. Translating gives CASSPRGGYEQYF.

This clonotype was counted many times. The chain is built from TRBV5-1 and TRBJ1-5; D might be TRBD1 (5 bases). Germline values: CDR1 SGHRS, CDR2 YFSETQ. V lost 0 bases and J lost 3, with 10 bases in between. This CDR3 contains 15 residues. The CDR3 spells CASSLGDLPNQPQHF. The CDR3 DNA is TGCGCCAGCAGCTTGGGGGACCTACCCAATCAGCCCCAGCATTTT.

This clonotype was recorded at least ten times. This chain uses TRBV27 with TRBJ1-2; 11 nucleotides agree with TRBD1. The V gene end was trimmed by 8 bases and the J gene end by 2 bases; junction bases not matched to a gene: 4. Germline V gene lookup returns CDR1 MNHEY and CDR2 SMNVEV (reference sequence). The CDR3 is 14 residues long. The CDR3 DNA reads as TGTGCCAGCGGGTGGGACAGGGGGAACTATGGCTACACCTTC. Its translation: CASGWDRGNYGYTF.

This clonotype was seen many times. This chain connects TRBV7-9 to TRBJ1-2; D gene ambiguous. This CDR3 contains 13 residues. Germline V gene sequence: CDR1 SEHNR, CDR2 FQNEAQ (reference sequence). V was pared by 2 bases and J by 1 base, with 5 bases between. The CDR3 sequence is CASSLWGNYGYTF. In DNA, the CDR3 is TGTGCCAGCAGCTTATGGGGTAACTATGGCTACACCTTC. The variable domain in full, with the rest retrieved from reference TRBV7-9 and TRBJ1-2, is DTGVSQNPRHKITKRGQNVTFRCDPISEHNRLYWYRQTLGQGPEFLTYFQNEAQLEKSRLLSDRFSAERPKGSFSTLEIQRTEQGDSAMYLCASSLWGNYGYTFGSGTRLTVV.

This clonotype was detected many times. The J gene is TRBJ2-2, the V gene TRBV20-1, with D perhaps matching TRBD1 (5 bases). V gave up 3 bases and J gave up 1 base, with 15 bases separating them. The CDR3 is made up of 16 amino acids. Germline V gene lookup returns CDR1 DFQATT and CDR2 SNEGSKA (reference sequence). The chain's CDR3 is CSARKAGHQNTGELFF. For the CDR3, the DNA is TGCAGTGCTAGGAAAGCAGGGCACCAGAACACCGGGGAGCTGTTTTTT.

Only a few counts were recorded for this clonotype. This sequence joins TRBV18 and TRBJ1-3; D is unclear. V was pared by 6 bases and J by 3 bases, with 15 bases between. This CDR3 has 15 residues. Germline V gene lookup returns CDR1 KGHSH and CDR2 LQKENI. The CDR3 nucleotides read TGTGCCAGCTCCCCCGAGATATTGCTTGGAAACACCATATATTTT. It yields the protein CASSPEILLGNTIYF.

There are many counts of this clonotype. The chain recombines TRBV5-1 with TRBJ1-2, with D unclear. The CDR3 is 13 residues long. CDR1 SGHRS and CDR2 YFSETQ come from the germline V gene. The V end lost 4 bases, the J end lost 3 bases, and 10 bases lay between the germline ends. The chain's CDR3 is CASSLPGDYGYTF. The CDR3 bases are TGCGCCAGCAGCCTACCCGGAGACTATGGCTACACCTTC.

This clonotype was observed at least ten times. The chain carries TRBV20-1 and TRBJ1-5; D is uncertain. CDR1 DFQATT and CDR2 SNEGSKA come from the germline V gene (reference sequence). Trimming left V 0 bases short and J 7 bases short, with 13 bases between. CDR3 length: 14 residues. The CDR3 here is CSARDLGVGQPQHF. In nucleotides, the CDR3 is TGCAGTGCTAGAGATCTCGGGGTCGGCCAGCCCCAGCATTTT.

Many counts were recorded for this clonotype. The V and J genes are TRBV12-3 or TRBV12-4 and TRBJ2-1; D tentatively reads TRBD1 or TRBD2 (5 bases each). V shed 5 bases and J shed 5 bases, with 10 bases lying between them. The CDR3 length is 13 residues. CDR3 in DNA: TGTGCCAGCAGTCCCGGGACCAACAATGAGCAGTTCTTC. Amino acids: CASSPGTNNEQFF.

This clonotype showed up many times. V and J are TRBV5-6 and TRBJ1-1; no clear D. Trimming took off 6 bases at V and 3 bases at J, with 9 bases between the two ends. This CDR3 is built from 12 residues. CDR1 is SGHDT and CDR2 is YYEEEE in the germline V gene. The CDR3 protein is CASTPEDTEAFF. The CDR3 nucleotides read TGTGCCAGCACCCCTGAGGACACTGAAGCTTTCTTT.

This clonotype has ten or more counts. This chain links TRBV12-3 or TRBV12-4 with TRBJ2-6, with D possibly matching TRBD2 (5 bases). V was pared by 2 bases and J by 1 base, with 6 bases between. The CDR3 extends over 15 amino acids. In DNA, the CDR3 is TGTGCCAGCAGTTTATCGGGGTCTGGGGCCAACGTCCTGACTTTC. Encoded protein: CASSLSGSGANVLTF.

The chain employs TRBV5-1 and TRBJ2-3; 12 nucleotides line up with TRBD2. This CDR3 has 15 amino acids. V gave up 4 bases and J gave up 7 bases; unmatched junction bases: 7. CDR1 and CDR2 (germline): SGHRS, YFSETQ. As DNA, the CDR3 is TGCGCCAGCAGCGACCTAGCGGGGGGGCCAAATACGCAGTATTTT. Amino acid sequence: CASSDLAGGPNTQYF.

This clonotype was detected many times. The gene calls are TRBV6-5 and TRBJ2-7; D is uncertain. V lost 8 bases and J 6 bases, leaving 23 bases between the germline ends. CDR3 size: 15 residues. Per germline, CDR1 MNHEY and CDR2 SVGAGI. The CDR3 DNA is TGTGCCAGCCTCCCCGATGCAGCACTACACCGCGAGCAGTACTTC. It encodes CASLPDAALHREQYF.

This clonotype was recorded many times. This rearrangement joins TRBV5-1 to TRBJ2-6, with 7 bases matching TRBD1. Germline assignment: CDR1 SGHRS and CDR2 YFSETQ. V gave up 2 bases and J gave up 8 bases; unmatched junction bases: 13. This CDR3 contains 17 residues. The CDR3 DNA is TGCGCCAGCAGCTTAGGAGTTGGAGACAGGGAGTCCAACGTCCTGACTTTC. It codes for CASSLGVGDRESNVLTF. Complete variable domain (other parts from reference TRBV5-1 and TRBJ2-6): KAGVTQTPRYLIKTRGQQVTLSCSPISGHRSVSWYQQTPGQGLQFLFEYFSETQRNKGNFPGRFSGRQFSNSRSEMNVSTLELGDSALYLCASSLGVGDRESNVLTFGAGSRLTVL.

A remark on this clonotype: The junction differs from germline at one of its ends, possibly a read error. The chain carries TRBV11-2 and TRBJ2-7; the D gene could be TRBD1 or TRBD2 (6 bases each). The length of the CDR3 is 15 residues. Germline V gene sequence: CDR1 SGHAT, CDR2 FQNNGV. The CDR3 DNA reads TGTGTCAGCAGCCTAGGGGGGATTAGCTCCTACGAGCAGTACTTC. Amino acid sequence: CVSSLGGISSYEQYF.

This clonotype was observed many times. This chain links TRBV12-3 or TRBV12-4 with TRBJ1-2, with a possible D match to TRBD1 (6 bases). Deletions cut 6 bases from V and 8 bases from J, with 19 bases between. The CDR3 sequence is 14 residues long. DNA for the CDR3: TGTGCCAGCAGCCGAGGGGAGGGACAAGGAGGCTACACCTTC. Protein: CASSRGEGQGGYTF.

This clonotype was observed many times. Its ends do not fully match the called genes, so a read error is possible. The CDR3 is CASSLNQGRGIF. DNA of the CDR3: TGTGCCAGCAGCTTAAACCAGGGCAGAGGGATCTTT. The chain couples TRBV7-2 to TRBJ1-1, with a possible D match to TRBD1 (5 bases). The germline CDR1 and CDR2 sequences are SGHTA and FQGNSA. The CDR3 runs to 12 residues.

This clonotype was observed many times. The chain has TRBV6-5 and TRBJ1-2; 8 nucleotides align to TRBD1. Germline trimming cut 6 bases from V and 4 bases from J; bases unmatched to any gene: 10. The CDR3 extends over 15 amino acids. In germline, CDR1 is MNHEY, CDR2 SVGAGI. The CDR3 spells CASSPGGQAGYGYTF. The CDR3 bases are TGTGCCAGCAGCCCTGGGGGACAGGCAGGCTATGGCTACACCTTC.

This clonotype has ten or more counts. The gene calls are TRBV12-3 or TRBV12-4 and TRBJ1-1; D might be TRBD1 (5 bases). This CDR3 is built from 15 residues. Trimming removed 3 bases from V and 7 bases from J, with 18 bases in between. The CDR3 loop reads CASSFLNRGAGEAFF. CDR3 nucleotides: TGTGCCAGCAGTTTCCTCAATCGTGGGGCGGGTGAAGCTTTCTTT.

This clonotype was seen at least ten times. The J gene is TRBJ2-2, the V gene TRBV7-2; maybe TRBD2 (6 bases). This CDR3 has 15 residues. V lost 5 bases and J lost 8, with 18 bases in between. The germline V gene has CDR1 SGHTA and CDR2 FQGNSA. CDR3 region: CASSKERAMPGELFF. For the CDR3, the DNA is TGTGCCAGCAGCAAAGAGCGGGCTATGCCGGGGGAGCTGTTTTTT.

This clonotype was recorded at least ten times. This CDR3 reads CASSPGNGLRTF. In DNA, the CDR3 is TGTGCCAGCAGCCCTGGAAATGGCTTACGCACCTTC. The rearrangement uses TRBV28 and TRBJ1-2, with no clear D. This CDR3 comprises 12 residues. The V and J ends lost 6 bases and 13 bases respectively, with 18 bases between them. CDR1 is MDHEN, CDR2 SYDVKM, per germline.

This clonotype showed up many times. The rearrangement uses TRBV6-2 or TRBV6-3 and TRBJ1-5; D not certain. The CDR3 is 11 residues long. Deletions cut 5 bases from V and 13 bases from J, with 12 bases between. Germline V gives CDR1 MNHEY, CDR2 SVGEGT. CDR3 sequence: CASSRPPGQHF. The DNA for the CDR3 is TGTGCCAGCAGTCGCCCTCCGGGACAGCATTTT.

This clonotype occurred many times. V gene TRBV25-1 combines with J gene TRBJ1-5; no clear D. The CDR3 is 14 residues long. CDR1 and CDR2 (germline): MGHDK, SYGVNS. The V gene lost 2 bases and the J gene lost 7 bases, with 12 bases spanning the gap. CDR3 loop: CASSEGVGRQPQHF. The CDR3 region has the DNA TGTGCCAGCAGTGAAGGCGTAGGGCGGCAGCCCCAGCATTTT.

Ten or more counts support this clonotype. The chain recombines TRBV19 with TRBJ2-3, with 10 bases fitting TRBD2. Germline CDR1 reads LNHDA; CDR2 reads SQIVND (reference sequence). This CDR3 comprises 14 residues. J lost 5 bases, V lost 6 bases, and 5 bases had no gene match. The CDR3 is CASRDSGGIDTQYF. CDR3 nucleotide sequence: TGTGCCAGTAGAGATAGCGGGGGGATAGATACGCAGTATTTT.

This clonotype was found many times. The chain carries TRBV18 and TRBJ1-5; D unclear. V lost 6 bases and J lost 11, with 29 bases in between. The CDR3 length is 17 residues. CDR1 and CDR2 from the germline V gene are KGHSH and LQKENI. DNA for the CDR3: TGTGCCAGCTCTCCTGGACTGGGCGGCGGGAAGGGATTTTCCCAGCATTTT. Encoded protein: CASSPGLGGGKGFSQHF.

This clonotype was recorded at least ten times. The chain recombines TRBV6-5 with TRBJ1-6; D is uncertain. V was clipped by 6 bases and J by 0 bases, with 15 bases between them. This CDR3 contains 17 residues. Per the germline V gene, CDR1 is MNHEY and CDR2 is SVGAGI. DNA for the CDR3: TGTGCCAGCAGCCCAATCGGCAGGAGCTCCTATAATTCACCCCTCCACTTT. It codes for CASSPIGRSSYNSPLHF.

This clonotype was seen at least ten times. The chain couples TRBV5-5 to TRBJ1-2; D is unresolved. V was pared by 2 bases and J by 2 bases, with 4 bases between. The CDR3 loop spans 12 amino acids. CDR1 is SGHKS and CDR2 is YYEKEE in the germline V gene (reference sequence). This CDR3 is CASSFGNYGYTF. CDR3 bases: TGTGCCAGCAGCTTTGGAAACTATGGCTACACCTTC.

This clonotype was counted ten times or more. The CDR3 here is CASSLTWAGANVLTF. The CDR3 nucleotides are TGCGCCAGCAGCTTGACGTGGGCTGGGGCCAACGTCCTGACTTTC. The chain recombines TRBV5-1 with TRBJ2-6, with D unresolved. Trimming left V 1 base short and J 2 bases short, with 7 bases between. The germline CDR1 and CDR2 sequences are SGHRS and YFSETQ. CDR3 size: 15 residues.